This is a list of T cell receptor beta chains from one sample in a study of OX40 agonist ivuxolimab in advanced cancers. Sequenced by immunoSEQ multiplex PCR; TCRdb stores in-frame clones only, minus some. This table holds tens of thousands of clones, over 75% found once. The sequences come from CD4+ or CD8+ T cells sorted from blood, collected in a trial of the OX40 agonist ivuxolimab. The receptors here all came from an adult with an advanced solid tumor such as melanoma, head and neck, liver or kidney cancer. CDR3s include the opening cysteine and the closing phenylalanine or tryptophan. A D gene is named only where the DNA matches it firmly.

CDR3 length,V gene,D gene,CDR3 protein
14,TRBV19,.,CATVPGDRPYEQYF
16,TRBV15,TRBD2,CATSREVAGGGNEQFF
15,TRBV28,.,CASSSGQNLNTEAFF
15,TRBV6-5,TRBD1,CASKMNRGGSSGYTF
15,TRBV7-2,.,CASSFRQAHTDTQYF
12,TRBV28,.,CASSLSGYPQYF
12,TRBV6-6,TRBD1,CASGGQAEEQYF
13,TRBV7-2,TRBD1,CASSNDRGEKLFF
12,TRBV2,.,CASSTGNRELFF
17,TRBV27,.,CASSSPLRGHWTDTQYF
16,TRBV28,.,CASTIGGQLSTDTQYF
15,TRBV2,.,CASSVEGGIGNEQFF
15,TRBV4-1,TRBD1,CASSRTGQGQETQYF
15,TRBV7-2,.,CASSVRHSGGTEAFF
14,TRBV6-1,.,CASHRRVTNEKLFF
16,TRBV5-1,TRBD1,CASSLADRGHNSPLHF
14,TRBV7-2,TRBD2,CASSLGLAQETQYF
14,TRBV28,TRBD1,CASSRDRANTEAFF
14,TRBV18,.,CASSRGSSGNTIYF
14,TRBV11-1,TRBD1,CASSRGQGNTEAFF
17,TRBV5-1,.,CASSYELVSLGANVLTF
16,TRBV7-2,.,CASSLVGRATTDTQYF